This T cell receptor beta chain came from a study of shared clonotypes between healthy human individuals. Study-level background: The cohort had a couple of women and a few men, ages 18 to 49.

The unsorted samples had 70 million to 100 million PBMCs used for genomic DNA. CDR3 length equals 13 residues. From germline, CDR1 is KGHSH and CDR2 LQKENI. Trimming cost V 2 bases and J 5 bases, with 7 bases left between them. TCRdb keeps only in-frame clones here, not all; method: immunoSEQ multiplex PCR. The sample consists of under 600,000 clones, almost 80% of them appearing once. The rearrangement links TRBV18 to TRBJ1-5; D gene ambiguous. The sequence was collected from a woman in her thirties or forties in good health. Some clones in this sample may be carry-over from other donors' samples. Sequencing was performed on PBMCs. As DNA, the CDR3 is TGTGCCAGCTCACCAGGGCAGGATCAGCCCCAGCATTTT. Translated, it gives CASSPGQDQPQHF.